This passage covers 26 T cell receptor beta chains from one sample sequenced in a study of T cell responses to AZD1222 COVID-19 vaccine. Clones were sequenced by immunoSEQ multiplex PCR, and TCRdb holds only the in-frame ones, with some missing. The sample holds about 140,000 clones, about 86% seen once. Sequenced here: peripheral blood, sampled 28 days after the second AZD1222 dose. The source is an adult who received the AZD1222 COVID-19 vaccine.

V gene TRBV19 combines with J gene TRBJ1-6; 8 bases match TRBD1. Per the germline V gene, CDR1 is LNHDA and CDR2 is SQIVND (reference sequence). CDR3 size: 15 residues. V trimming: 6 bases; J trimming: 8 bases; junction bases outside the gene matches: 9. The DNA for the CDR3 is TGTGCCAGTAGCCCTCGGACAGGGATCGATTCACCCCTCCACTTT. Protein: CASSPRTGIDSPLHF.

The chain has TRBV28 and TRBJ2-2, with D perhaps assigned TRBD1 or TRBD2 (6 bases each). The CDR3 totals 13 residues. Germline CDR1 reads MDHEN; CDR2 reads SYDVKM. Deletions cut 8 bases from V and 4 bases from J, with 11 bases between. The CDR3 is CASRGPSTGELFF. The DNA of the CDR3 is TGTGCCAGCCGGGGGCCGAGCACCGGGGAGCTGTTTTTT.

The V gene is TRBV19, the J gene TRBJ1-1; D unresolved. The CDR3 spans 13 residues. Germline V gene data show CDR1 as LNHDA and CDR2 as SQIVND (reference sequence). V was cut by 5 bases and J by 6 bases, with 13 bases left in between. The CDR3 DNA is TGTGCCAGTAGTTTAGTGGAGTGGGCTGAAGCTTTCTTT. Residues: CASSLVEWAEAFF.

CDR3 DNA sequence: TGTGCCAGCAGTGAATATGGCGGGGGCACAGATACGCAGTATTTT. Translating gives CASSEYGGGTDTQYF. The chain carries TRBV6-1 and TRBJ2-3; the D gene is possibly TRBD2 (6 bases). The germline V gene encodes CDR1 MNHNS and CDR2 SASEGT. V dropped 2 bases and J dropped 1 base, with 10 bases sitting between them. This CDR3 region has 15 residues.

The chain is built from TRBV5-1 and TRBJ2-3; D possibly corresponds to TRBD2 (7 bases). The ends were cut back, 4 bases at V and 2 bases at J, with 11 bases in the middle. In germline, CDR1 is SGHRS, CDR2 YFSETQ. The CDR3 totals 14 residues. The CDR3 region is CASSLGGATDTQYF. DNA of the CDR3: TGCGCCAGCAGCCTGGGGGGGGCCACAGATACGCAGTATTTT.

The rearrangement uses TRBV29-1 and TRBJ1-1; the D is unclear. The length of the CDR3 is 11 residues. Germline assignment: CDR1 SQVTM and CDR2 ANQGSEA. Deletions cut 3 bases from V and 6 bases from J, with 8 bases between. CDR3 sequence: CSVETVPEAFF. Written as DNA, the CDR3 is TGCAGCGTTGAGACGGTCCCTGAAGCTTTCTTT.

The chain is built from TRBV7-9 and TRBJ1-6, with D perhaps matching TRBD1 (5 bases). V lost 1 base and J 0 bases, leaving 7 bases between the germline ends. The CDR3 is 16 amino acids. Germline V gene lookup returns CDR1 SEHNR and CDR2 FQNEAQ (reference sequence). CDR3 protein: CASSLGGDSYNSPLHF. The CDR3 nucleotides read TGTGCCAGCAGCTTAGGAGGGGACTCCTATAATTCACCCCTCCACTTT.

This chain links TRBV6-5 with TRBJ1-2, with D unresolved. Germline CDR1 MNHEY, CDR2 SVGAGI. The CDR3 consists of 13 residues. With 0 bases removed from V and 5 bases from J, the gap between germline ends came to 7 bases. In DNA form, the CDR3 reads TGTGCCAGCAGTTACTCTCCGGGTTATGGCTACACCTTC. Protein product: CASSYSPGYGYTF.

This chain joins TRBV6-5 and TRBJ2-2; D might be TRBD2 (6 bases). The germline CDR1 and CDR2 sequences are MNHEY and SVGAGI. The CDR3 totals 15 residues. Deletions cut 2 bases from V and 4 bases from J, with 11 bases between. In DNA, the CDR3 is TGTGCCAGCAGTTACCAGGGACTTACCACCGGGGAGCTGTTTTTT. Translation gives CASSYQGLTTGELFF.

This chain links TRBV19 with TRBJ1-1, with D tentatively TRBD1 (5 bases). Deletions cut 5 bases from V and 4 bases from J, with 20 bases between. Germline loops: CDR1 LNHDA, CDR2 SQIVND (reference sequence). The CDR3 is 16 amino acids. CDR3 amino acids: CASSVGGFGYVTEAFF. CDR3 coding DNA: TGTGCCAGTAGTGTCGGGGGGTTCGGGTATGTCACTGAAGCTTTCTTT.

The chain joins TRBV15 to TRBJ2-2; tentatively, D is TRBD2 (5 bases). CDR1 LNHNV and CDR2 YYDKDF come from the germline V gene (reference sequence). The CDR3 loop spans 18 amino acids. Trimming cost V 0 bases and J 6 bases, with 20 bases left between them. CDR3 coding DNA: TGTGCCACCAGCAGAGATCGTCTAGCCGCAAACATTCCCGGGGAGCTGTTTTTT. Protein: CATSRDRLAANIPGELFF.

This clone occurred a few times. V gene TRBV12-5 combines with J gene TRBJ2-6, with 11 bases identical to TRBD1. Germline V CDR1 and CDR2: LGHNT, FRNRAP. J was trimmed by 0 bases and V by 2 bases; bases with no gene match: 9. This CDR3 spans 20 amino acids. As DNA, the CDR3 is TGTGCTAGTGGTTTGCCGACTCGGACAGGGGGCAGCTCTGGGGCCAACGTCCTGACTTTC. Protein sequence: CASGLPTRTGGSSGANVLTF.

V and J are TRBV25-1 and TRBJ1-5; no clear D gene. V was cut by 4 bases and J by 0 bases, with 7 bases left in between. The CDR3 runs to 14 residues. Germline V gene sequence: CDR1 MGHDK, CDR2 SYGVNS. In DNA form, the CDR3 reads TGTGCCAGCAGTGCCTCAAATAGCAATCAGCCCCAGCATTTT. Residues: CASSASNSNQPQHF.

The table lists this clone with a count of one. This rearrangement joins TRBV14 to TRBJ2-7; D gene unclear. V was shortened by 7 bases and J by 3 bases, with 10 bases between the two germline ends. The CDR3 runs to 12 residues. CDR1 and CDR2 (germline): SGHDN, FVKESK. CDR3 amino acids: CASKSNSYEQYF. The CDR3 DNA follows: TGTGCCAGCAAATCAAACAGCTACGAGCAGTACTTC.

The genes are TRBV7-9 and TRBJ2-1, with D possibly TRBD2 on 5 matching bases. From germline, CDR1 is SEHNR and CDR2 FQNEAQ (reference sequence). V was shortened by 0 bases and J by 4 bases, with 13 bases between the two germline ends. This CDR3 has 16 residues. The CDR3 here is CASSLALGVLYNEQFF. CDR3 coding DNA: TGTGCCAGCAGCTTAGCGCTCGGGGTCCTTTACAATGAGCAGTTCTTC.

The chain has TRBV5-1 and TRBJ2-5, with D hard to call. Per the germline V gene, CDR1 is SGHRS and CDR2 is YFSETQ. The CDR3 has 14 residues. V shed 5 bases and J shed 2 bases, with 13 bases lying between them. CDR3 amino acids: CASRKGMGQETQYF. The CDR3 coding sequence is TGCGCCAGCAGGAAAGGAATGGGGCAAGAGACCCAGTACTTC.

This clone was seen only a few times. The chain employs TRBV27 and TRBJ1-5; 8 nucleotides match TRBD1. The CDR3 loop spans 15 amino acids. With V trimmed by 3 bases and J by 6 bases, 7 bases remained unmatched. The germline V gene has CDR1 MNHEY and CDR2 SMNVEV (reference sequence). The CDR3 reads CASSFSGGGGQPQHF. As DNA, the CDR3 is TGTGCCAGCAGTTTTTCAGGGGGCGGGGGTCAGCCCCAGCATTTT.

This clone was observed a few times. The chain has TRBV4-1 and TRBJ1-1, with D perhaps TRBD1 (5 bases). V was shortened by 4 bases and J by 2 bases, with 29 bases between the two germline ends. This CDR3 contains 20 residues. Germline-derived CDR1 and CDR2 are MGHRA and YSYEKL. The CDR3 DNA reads TGCGCCAGCAGCCCGGAAGCGGCCGGCAGGGCCCGTGGGTACAACACTGAAGCTTTCTTT. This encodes CASSPEAAGRARGYNTEAFF.

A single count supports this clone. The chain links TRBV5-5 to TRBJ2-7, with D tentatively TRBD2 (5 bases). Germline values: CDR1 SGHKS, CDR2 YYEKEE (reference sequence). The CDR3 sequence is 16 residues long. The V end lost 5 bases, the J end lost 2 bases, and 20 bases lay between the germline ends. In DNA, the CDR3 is TGTGCCAGCAGATCCGGGTCCGTAGAGAGGGCCTACGAGCAGTACTTC. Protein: CASRSGSVERAYEQYF.

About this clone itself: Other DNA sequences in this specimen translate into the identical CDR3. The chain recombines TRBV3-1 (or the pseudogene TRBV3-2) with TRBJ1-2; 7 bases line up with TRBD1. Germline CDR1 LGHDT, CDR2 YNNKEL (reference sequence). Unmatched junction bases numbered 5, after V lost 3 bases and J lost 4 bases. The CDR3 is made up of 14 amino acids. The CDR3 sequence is CASSHLDRAYGYTF. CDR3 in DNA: TGTGCCAGCAGCCATCTAGACAGGGCCTATGGCTACACCTTC.

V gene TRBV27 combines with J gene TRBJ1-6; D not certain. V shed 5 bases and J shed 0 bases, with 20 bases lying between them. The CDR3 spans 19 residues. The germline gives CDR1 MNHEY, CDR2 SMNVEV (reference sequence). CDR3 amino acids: CASSLTPSGGSSYNSPLHF. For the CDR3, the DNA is TGTGCCAGCAGTCTGACACCGTCGGGAGGTAGCTCCTATAATTCACCCCTCCACTTT.

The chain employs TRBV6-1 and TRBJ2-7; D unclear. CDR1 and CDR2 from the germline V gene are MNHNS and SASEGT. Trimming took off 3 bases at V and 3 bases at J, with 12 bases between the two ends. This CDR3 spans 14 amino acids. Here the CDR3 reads CASSESAGYYEQYF. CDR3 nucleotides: TGTGCCAGCAGTGAGAGTGCTGGATACTACGAGCAGTACTTC.

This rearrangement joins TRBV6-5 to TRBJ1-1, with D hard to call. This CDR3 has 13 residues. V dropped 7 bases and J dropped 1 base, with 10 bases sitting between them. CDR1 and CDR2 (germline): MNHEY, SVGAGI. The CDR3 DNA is TGTGCCAGCATTTCCGAGAAGAACACTGAAGCTTTCTTT. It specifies CASISEKNTEAFF.

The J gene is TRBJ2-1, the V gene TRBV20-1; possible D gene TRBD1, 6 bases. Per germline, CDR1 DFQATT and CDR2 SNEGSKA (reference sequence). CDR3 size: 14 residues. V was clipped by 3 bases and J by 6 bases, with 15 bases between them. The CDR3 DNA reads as TGCAGTGCTAGTCCGCAGGGGTGGGGCAATGAGCAGTTCTTC. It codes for CSASPQGWGNEQFF.

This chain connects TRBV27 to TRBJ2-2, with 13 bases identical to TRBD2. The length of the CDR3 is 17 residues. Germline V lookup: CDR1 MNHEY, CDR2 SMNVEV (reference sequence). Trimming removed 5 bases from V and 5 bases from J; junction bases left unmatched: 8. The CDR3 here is CASSTSGGAWETGELFF. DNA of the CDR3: TGTGCCAGCAGTACTAGCGGGGGGGCCTGGGAAACCGGGGAGCTGTTTTTT.

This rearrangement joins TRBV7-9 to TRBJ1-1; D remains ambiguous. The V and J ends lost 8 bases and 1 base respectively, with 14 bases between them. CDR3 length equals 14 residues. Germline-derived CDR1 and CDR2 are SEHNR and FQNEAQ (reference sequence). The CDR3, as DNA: TGTGCCAGCTTTCGCGGACCAGAGAACACTGAAGCTTTCTTT. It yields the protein CASFRGPENTEAFF.